This T cell receptor (beta chain) was retrieved from a study of blood T cell repertoires in COVID-19. Overall study: Researchers got acute and convalescent COVID-19 samples from the United States, Italy and Spain.

CDR3 length: 13 amino acids. Germline CDR1 is SNHLY and CDR2 is FYNNEI. Trimming took 8 bases from V and 3 from J, leaving 13 bases between them. Per the original methods: Nucleated cell number was recorded as an estimate derived from reference gene primer amplification. The method was immunoSEQ multiplex PCR; TCRdb's version includes in-frame clones alone and lacks a portion of them. For V, J and clone size, that table is used; D and trimming come from the DNA. The profile shows about 260,000 clones, about 90% of them singletons. This clone showed up just once. The chain couples TRBV2 to TRBJ1-2; tentative D call: TRBD1 (6 bases). The receptor's source is a woman aged 45 to 65 who had recovered from COVID-19. The sequencing input was peripheral blood. CDR3 residues: CASVGARDYGYTF. The DNA for the CDR3 is TGTGCCAGCGTGGGGGCCCGGGACTATGGCTACACCTTC.